This T cell receptor beta chain was sequenced for a study of HIV-infected patients and healthy controls. cDNA was made from approximately 0.55 ug RNA using alpha and beta constant primers. Using multiplexing indices, alpha and beta chain libraries were generated apart by chain-specific third strand synthesis. TCRdb re-called the 5' RACE reads through MiXCR, storing one row per CDR3 protein. The data hold several thousand distinct CDR3 sequences, with 8.5% to 9% observed a single time. This clonotype has more than one count but fewer than ten. Its specificity is not known. Antiretroviral therapy had run roughly three months, about 14 weeks, before follow-up blood collection. No cell fractionation was done, so the repertoire covers all unsorted peripheral blood T cells. RNA came from around 2.3 ml of peripheral blood. The ends lost 10 bases at V and 7 bases at J; junction bases unmatched: 6. There are 12 residues in the CDR3. Germline CDR1 is ENHRY and CDR2 is SYGVKD.

The study's findings and limits: The seeming recovery of the Gini index after therapy in HIV-infected patients vanished in size-matched data. Compared with untreated HIV+ repertoires, healthy controls showed roughly threefold more distinct CDR3s and higher Shannon diversity.

The J gene is TRBJ1-5, the V gene TRBV10-3, with 8 bases matching TRBD1. This specimen consisted of blood, obtained during antiretroviral therapy. The source of this sequence is an adult with HIV infection. CDR3 sequence reads: CATGQGGQPQHF. The CDR3 bases are TGTGCCACCGGACAGGGCGGACAGCCCCAGCATTTT.